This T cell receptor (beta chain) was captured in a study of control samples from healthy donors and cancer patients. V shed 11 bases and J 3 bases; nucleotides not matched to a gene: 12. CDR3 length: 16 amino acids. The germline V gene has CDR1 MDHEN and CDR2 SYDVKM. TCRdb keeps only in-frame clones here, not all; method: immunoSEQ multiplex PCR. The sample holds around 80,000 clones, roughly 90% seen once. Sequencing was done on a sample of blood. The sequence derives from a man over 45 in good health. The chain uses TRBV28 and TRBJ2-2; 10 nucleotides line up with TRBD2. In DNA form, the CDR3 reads TGTGCCTACCGAGCAAGCGGGGGGGCAGACACCGGGGAGCTGTTTTTT. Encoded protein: CAYRASGGADTGELFF.